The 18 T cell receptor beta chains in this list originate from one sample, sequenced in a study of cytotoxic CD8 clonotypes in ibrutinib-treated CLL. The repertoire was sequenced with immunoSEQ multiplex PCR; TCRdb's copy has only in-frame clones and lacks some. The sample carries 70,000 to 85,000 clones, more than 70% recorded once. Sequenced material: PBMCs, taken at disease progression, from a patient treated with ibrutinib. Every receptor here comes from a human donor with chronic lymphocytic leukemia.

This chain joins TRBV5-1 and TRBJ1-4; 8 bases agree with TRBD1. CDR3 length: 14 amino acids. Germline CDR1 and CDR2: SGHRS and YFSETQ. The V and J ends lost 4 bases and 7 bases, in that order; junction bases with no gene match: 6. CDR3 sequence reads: CASSVGQGFEKLFF. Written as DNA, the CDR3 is TGCGCCAGCAGCGTAGGACAGGGTTTTGAAAAACTGTTTTTT. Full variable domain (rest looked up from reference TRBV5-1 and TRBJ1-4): KAGVTQTPRYLIKTRGQQVTLSCSPISGHRSVSWYQQTPGQGLQFLFEYFSETQRNKGNFPGRFSGRQFSNSRSEMNVSTLELGDSALYLCASSVGQGFEKLFFGSGTQLSVL.

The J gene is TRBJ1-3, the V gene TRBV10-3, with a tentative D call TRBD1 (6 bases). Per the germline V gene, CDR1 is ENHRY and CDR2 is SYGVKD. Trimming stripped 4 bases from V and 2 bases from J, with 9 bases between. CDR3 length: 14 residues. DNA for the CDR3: TGTGCCATCAGTGTCGCAGGGGCTGGAAACACCATATATTTT. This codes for CAISVAGAGNTIYF.

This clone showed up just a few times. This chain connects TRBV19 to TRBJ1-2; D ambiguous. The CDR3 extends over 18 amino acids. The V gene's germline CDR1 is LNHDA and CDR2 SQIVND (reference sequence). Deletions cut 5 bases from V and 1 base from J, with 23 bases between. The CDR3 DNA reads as TGTGCCAGTAGTCGCCCCTCAGATGCCAATGCTATTAACTATGGCTACACCTTC. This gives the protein CASSRPSDANAINYGYTF. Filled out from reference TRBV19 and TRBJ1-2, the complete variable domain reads DGGITQSPKYLFRKEGQNVTLSCEQNLNHDAMYWYRQDPGQGLRLIYYSQIVNDFQKGDIAEGYSVSREKKESFPLTVTSAQKNPTAFYLCASSRPSDANAINYGYTFGSGTRLTVV.

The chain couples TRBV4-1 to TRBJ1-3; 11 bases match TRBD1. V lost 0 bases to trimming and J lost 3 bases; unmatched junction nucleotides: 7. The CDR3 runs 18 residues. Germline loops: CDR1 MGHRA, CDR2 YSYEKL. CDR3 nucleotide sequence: TGCGCCAGCAGCCAAGATGGACAGGGGGCTAGAGGTGGAAACACCATATATTTT. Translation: CASSQDGQGARGGNTIYF.

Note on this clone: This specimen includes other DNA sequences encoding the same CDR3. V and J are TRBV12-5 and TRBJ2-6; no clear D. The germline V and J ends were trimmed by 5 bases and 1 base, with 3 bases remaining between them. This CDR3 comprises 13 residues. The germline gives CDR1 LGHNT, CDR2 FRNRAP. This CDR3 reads CASGPSGANVLTF. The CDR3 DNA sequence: TGTGCTAGTGGTCCGTCTGGGGCCAACGTCCTGACTTTC. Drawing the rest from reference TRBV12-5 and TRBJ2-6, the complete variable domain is DARVTQTPRHKVTEMGQEVTMRCQPILGHNTVFWYRQTMMQGLELLAYFRNRAPLDDSGMPKDRFSAEMPDATLATLKIQPSEPRDSAVYFCASGPSGANVLTFGAGSRLTVL.

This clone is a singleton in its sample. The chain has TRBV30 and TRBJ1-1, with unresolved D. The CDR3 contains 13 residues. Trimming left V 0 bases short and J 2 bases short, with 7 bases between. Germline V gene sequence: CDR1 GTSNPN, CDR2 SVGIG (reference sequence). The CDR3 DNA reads TGTGCCTGGAGTGTTTTGGACAACACTGAAGCTTTCTTT. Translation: CAWSVLDNTEAFF.

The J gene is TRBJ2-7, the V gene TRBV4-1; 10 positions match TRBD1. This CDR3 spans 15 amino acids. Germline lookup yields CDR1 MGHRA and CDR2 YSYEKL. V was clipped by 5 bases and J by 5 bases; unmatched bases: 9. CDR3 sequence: CASSSRDRGRHEQYF. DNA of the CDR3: TGCGCCAGCAGCTCGCGGGACAGGGGAAGACACGAGCAGTACTTC.

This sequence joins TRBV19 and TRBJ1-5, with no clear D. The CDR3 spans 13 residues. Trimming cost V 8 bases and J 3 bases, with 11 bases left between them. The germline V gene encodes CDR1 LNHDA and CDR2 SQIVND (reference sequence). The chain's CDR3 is CASEDGYNQPQHF. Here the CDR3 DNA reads TGTGCCAGTGAGGACGGCTACAATCAGCCCCAGCATTTT.

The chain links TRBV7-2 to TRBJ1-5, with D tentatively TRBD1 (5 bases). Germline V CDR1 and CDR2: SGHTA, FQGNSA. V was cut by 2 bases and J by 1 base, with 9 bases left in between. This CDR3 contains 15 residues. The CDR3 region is CASSLQGRSNQPQHF. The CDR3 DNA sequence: TGTGCCAGCAGCTTACAGGGAAGGAGCAATCAGCCCCAGCATTTT.

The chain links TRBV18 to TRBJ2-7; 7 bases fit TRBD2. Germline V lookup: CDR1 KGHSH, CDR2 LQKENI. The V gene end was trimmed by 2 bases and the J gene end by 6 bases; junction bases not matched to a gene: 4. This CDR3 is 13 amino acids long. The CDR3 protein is CASSPVSGGEQYF. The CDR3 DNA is TGTGCCAGCTCACCAGTTTCGGGAGGCGAGCAGTACTTC.

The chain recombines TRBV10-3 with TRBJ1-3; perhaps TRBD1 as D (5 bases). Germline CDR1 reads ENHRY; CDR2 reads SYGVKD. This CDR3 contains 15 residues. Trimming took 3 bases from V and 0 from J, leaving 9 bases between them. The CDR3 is CAISERGTSGNTIYF. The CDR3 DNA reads TGTGCCATCAGTGAAAGAGGGACCTCTGGAAACACCATATATTTT.

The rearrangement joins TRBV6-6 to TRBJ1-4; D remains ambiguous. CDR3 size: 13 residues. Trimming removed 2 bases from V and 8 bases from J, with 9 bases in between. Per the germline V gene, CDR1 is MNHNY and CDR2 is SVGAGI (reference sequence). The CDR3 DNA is TGTGCCAGCAGTTACCCCCTAGGGGAAAAACTGTTTTTT. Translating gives CASSYPLGEKLFF.

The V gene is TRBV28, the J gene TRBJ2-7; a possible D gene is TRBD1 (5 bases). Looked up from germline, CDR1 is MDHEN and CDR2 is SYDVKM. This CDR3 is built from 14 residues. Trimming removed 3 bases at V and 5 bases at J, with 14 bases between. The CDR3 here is CASSFLGLLHEQYF. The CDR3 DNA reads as TGTGCCAGCAGTTTCCTGGGGCTGTTACACGAGCAGTACTTC.

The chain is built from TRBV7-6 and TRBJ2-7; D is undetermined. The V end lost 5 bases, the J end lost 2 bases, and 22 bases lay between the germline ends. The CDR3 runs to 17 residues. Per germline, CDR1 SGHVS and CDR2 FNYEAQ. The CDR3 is CASSPLARKYLAYEQYF. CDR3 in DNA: TGTGCCAGCAGCCCCTTAGCTCGCAAATACTTAGCCTACGAGCAGTACTTC.

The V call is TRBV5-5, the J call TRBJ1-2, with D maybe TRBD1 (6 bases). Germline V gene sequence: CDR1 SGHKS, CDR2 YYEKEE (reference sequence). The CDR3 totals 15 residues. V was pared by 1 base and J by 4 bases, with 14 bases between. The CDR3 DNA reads TGTGCCAGCAGCTTGAGTGGGGGACAAGTCTATGGCTACACCTTC. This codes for CASSLSGGQVYGYTF.

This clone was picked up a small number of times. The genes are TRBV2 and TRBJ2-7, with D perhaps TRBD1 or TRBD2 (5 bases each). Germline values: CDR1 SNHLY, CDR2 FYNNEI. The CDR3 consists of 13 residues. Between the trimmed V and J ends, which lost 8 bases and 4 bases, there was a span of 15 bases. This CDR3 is CASHQDRGYEQYF. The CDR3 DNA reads TGTGCCAGCCATCAAGACAGAGGGTACGAGCAGTACTTC.

CDR3 sequence (DNA): TGTGCCAGCAGTTTGGCACTCTTAGCGCAGTTCTTC. Translating gives CASSLALLAQFF. This chain connects TRBV28 to TRBJ2-1; D is unclear. CDR1 MDHEN and CDR2 SYDVKM come from the germline V gene. The length of the CDR3 is 12 residues. Trimming removed 3 bases from V and 12 bases from J, with 12 bases in between.

In DNA, the CDR3 is TGTGCCAGCAGCTTAGCTGGGACGGATGAAAAACTGTTTTTT. Translating gives CASSLAGTDEKLFF. The chain employs TRBV11-2 and TRBJ1-4; TRBD1 might be the D (5 bases). Germline CDR1 reads SGHAT; CDR2 reads FQNNGV. The length of the CDR3 is 14 residues. Trimming removed 1 base from V and 6 bases from J, with 9 bases in between.